This T cell receptor (beta chain) appears in the sequencing data of a study of beta chain features in type 1 diabetes. The entirety of the isolated RNA underwent reverse transcription, so expressed TCRB transcripts were sequenced. Clones were read by immunoSEQ multiplex PCR, and TCRdb kept only the in-frame ones, dropping some. The sample lists fewer than 650,000 clones; around a sixth were seen once. This clone showed up just a few times. The antigen is undetermined. Germline V CDR1 and CDR2: KGHSH, LQKENI. The V and J ends lost 3 bases and 0 bases respectively, with 12 bases between them. The CDR3 is 16 amino acids. General study findings and limits: A definitive answer on HLA type influencing TCRB rearrangement was not reached here. At VDJ recombination sites, type 1 diabetes patients had fewer insertions and more deleted nucleotides.

This clonotype was obtained from a young man in good health. The sample consisted of naive CD4+ T cells from blood. V usage is TRBV18 and J usage is TRBJ2-1, with D perhaps being TRBD1 or TRBD2 (6 bases each). CDR3 nucleotides: TGTGCCAGCTCACCCGACCGGGGGCCCTCCTACAATGAGCAGTTCTTC. Its translation is CASSPDRGPSYNEQFF.